These 5 T cell receptor beta chains originate from one sample sequenced in a study of blood T cell repertoires in COVID-19. The method was immunoSEQ multiplex PCR; TCRdb's version includes in-frame clones alone and lacks a portion of them. This sample carries 30,000 to 40,000 clones, nearly 90% of them seen once, and the ten largest clones take 2% to 2.5%. The sequenced sample was peripheral blood. These receptors all come from a human donor in a cohort sampled during active COVID-19.

V and J are TRBV10-1 and TRBJ1-5; no clear D. The germline V and J ends were trimmed by 6 bases and 6 bases, with 12 bases remaining between them. In germline, CDR1 is WNHNN, CDR2 SYGVQD (reference sequence). This CDR3 spans 13 amino acids. CDR3 sequence reads: CASSLGSGQPQHF. CDR3 nucleotide sequence: TGCGCCAGCAGCCTAGGATCGGGTCAGCCCCAGCATTTT.

V is TRBV2 and J is TRBJ2-2, with D possibly TRBD2 on 5 matching bases. Germline V gives CDR1 SNHLY, CDR2 FYNNEI. V was pared by 6 bases and J by 0 bases, with 11 bases between. The CDR3 has 15 amino acids. CDR3 nucleotides: TGTGCCAGCAGGGGGTCGGGGACGAACACCGGGGAGCTGTTTTTT. Residues: CASRGSGTNTGELFF.

The chain couples TRBV19 to TRBJ2-3, with 7 nucleotides matching TRBD1. The CDR3 contains 15 residues. Losses at the gene ends were 3 bases for V and 1 base for J; bases not matched to a gene: 4. Germline V lookup: CDR1 LNHDA, CDR2 SQIVND (reference sequence). The CDR3 DNA reads TGTGCCAGTAGTATGGGGACAGCTCGCACAGATACGCAGTATTTT. This sequence encodes CASSMGTARTDTQYF.

V and J are TRBV29-1 and TRBJ1-1; D is perhaps TRBD1 (5 bases). The CDR3 covers 15 residues. CDR1 is SQVTM and CDR2 is ANQGSEA in the germline V gene. Trimming stripped 6 bases from V and 5 bases from J, with 22 bases between. The CDR3 reads CSVYGGPASGTEAFF. The CDR3 nucleotides read TGCAGCGTGTACGGGGGACCGGCCTCAGGGACTGAAGCTTTCTTT.

The chain is built from TRBV5-6 and TRBJ2-7; D might be TRBD1 (5 bases). Trimming removed 0 bases from V and 5 bases from J, with 15 bases in between. From germline, CDR1 is SGHDT and CDR2 YYEEEE. CDR3 length: 15 residues. CDR3 loop: CASSLGDLPQDEQYF. Here the CDR3 DNA reads TGTGCCAGCAGCTTGGGGGATTTACCACAGGACGAGCAGTACTTC.